The 32 T cell receptor beta chains below were found in one sample sequenced in a study of cytomegalovirus exposure and HLA in healthy donors. TCRdb's table, derived via immunoSEQ multiplex PCR, lists solely in-frame clones and lacks some. The profile shows about 400,000 clones, 80% to 90% of them singletons. The specimen was PBMCs. Source of these receptors: a woman between 18 and 30 years old in good health and CMV-seronegative.

The chain joins TRBV18 to TRBJ1-5, with no clear D. This CDR3 spans 14 amino acids. V was clipped by 1 base and J by 0 bases, with 4 bases between them. Germline-derived CDR1 and CDR2 are KGHSH and LQKENI. The CDR3 nucleotides are TGTGCCAGCTCACCACAGCATAGCAATCAGCCCCAGCATTTT. It is translated as CASSPQHSNQPQHF.

This chain links TRBV19 with TRBJ2-7; TRBD1 aligns across 9 bases. The CDR3 length is 14 residues. Unmatched junction bases numbered 8, after V lost 7 bases and J lost 4 bases. Germline CDR1 and CDR2: LNHDA and SQIVND (reference sequence). CDR3 in DNA: TGTGCCAGTATGGGACAGGGACCCCCATACGAGCAGTACTTC. This translates into CASMGQGPPYEQYF. The complete variable domain, with remaining parts taken from reference TRBV19 and TRBJ2-7, reads DGGITQSPKYLFRKEGQNVTLSCEQNLNHDAMYWYRQDPGQGLRLIYYSQIVNDFQKGDIAEGYSVSREKKESFPLTVTSAQKNPTAFYLCASMGQGPPYEQYFGPGTRLTVT.

V gene TRBV18 combines with J gene TRBJ1-4; TRBD1 aligns across 10 bases. CDR3 length: 15 amino acids. Germline V lookup: CDR1 KGHSH, CDR2 LQKENI. J gave up 6 bases and V 5 bases, and 6 bases lay outside the gene matches. The CDR3 here is CASSSDRGLHEKLFF. CDR3 coding DNA: TGTGCCAGCTCATCAGACAGGGGGCTTCATGAAAAACTGTTTTTT.

The sample holds one count of this clone. This chain uses TRBV18 with TRBJ1-2, with 7 bases lining up with TRBD1. Trimming at V came to 6 bases and at J to 6 bases, leaving 7 bases not matched to a gene. The CDR3 totals 13 residues. Germline V gene data show CDR1 as KGHSH and CDR2 as LQKENI. CDR3 DNA: TGTGCCAGCTCCCGAAATACAGGGGATGGCTACACCTTC. As protein: CASSRNTGDGYTF.

The V gene is TRBV10-3, the J gene TRBJ1-2; 8 bases map to TRBD1. Germline values: CDR1 ENHRY, CDR2 SYGVKD. The ends lost 6 bases at V and 7 bases at J; junction bases unmatched: 19. The CDR3 has 17 residues. The CDR3 spells CAISKRGQGEVVFGYTF. CDR3 sequence (DNA): TGTGCCATCAGCAAACGAGGACAGGGCGAGGTTGTTTTTGGCTACACCTTC.

This clone was seen more than once but under ten times. The chain is built from TRBV2 and TRBJ1-5, with D maybe TRBD1 (6 bases). CDR1 SNHLY and CDR2 FYNNEI come from the germline V gene. The CDR3 loop spans 16 amino acids. Deletions cut 5 bases from V and 0 bases from J, with 14 bases between. The chain's CDR3 is CASSLGDTYSNQPQHF. CDR3 nucleotides: TGTGCCAGCAGTCTGGGGGACACCTATAGCAATCAGCCCCAGCATTTT.

As DNA, the CDR3 is TGTGCCAGCAGCTTAATGGCGACGGGGAGGGCCACTGAAGCTTTCTTT. This sequence encodes CASSLMATGRATEAFF. This chain uses TRBV11-2 with TRBJ1-1; D is unresolved. Between the trimmed V and J ends, which lost 2 bases and 4 bases, there was a span of 17 bases. CDR3 length: 16 amino acids. Per germline, CDR1 SGHAT and CDR2 FQNNGV.

This chain links TRBV27 with TRBJ2-1, with TRBD1 matching over 8 bases. Looked up from germline, CDR1 is MNHEY and CDR2 is SMNVEV (reference sequence). The J segment lost 4 bases and the V segment lost 5 bases, leaving 13 bases of the junction unmatched. The CDR3 totals 17 residues. DNA of the CDR3: TGTGCCAGCAGTCTACTCCCCGGGACAGGCCTTTACAATGAGCAGTTCTTC. Its protein is CASSLLPGTGLYNEQFF.

A few counts support this clone. In DNA form, the CDR3 reads TGCGCCAGCAGCCAAGAAAGACAGGGCGGCTATGGCTACACCTTC. Its translation: CASSQERQGGYGYTF. V and J are TRBV4-1 and TRBJ1-2, with 7 bases matching TRBD1. Trimming took 0 bases from V and 4 from J; bases not matched to a gene: 5. Looked up from germline, CDR1 is MGHRA and CDR2 is YSYEKL. The CDR3 has 15 amino acids.

The V and J genes are TRBV9 and TRBJ2-7; 10 bases map to TRBD1. V gave up 4 bases and J gave up 2 bases; unmatched junction bases: 3. CDR3 length: 14 residues. Germline V gives CDR1 SGDLS, CDR2 YYNGEE. For the CDR3, the DNA is TGTGCCAGCAGCTCCGACAGGGGGCCCTACGAGCAGTACTTC. It encodes CASSSDRGPYEQYF.

This clone was detected only once. This chain joins TRBV11-2 and TRBJ2-5; no firm D call. The CDR3 runs to 11 residues. V was clipped by 6 bases and J by 5 bases, with 7 bases between them. Germline CDR1 SGHAT, CDR2 FQNNGV. CDR3 bases: TGTGCCAGCAGAGGAGCCGAGACCCAGTACTTC. This translates into CASRGAETQYF.

This clone was seen a few times. The rearrangement uses TRBV6-1 and TRBJ2-2, with 9 positions matching TRBD1. The CDR3 has 14 amino acids. CDR1 is MNHNS, CDR2 SASEGT, per germline. V lost 11 bases to trimming and J lost 0 bases; unmatched junction nucleotides: 4. CDR3 nucleotides: TGTGCCGGCCACAGGGGGCCGAACACCGGGGAGCTGTTTTTT. Translated, it gives CAGHRGPNTGELFF.

This clone occurred a few times. The chain is built from TRBV6-5 and TRBJ2-1; 8 nucleotides line up with TRBD1. CDR3 size: 12 residues. V gave up 6 bases and J gave up 9 bases; unmatched junction bases: 4. Germline V gene lookup returns CDR1 MNHEY and CDR2 SVGAGI. Written as DNA, the CDR3 is TGTGCCAGCAGACCTACAGGGGGTGAGCAGTTCTTC. It specifies CASRPTGGEQFF.

This rearrangement joins TRBV9 to TRBJ2-5; 9 nucleotides match TRBD2. The trim removed 3 bases at V and 3 bases at J, leaving 18 bases unmatched. The germline CDR1 and CDR2 sequences are SGDLS and YYNGEE. CDR3 length: 19 amino acids. The CDR3 protein is CASSAPRLASGVMKETQYF. In DNA, the CDR3 is TGTGCCAGCAGCGCGCCCCGGCTTGCTAGCGGGGTGATGAAAGAGACCCAGTACTTC.

This clone was counted a single time. V usage is TRBV6-1 and J usage is TRBJ1-2; 9 nucleotides agree with TRBD1. Germline V gene sequence: CDR1 MNHNS, CDR2 SASEGT. The V segment lost 8 bases and the J segment 6 bases; nucleotides outside the gene matches: 13. The CDR3 covers 15 residues. The CDR3: CASGWDRELGDGYTF. CDR3 in DNA: TGTGCCAGCGGTTGGGACAGGGAGTTAGGTGATGGCTACACCTTC.

J is TRBJ2-7 and V is TRBV27; maybe TRBD2 (6 bases). The germline V gene encodes CDR1 MNHEY and CDR2 SMNVEV (reference sequence). The CDR3 has 14 amino acids. The V gene lost 3 bases and the J gene lost 4 bases, with 13 bases spanning the gap. The CDR3 region is CASSLAAGAYEQYF. CDR3 DNA: TGTGCCAGCAGTTTGGCAGCGGGTGCTTACGAGCAGTACTTC.

V and J are TRBV13 and TRBJ1-2; D is possibly TRBD1 (5 bases). CDR1 is PRHDT and CDR2 is FYEKMQ in the germline V gene (reference sequence). V was trimmed by 5 bases and J by 3 bases, leaving 19 bases between them. The CDR3 sequence is 16 residues long. The CDR3, as DNA: TGTGCCAGCAGCCCGACCCCCGTTGACAGAGACTATGGCTACACCTTC. Encoded protein: CASSPTPVDRDYGYTF.

V is TRBV9 and J is TRBJ2-1, with D maybe TRBD2 (5 bases). V was cut by 3 bases and J by 7 bases, with 17 bases left in between. Germline loops: CDR1 SGDLS, CDR2 YYNGEE. This CDR3 contains 15 residues. The CDR3 loop is CASSEGVLDNNEQFF. The CDR3, as DNA: TGTGCCAGCAGCGAGGGAGTGCTAGACAATAATGAGCAGTTCTTC.

This chain uses TRBV9 with TRBJ2-7; D possibly corresponds to TRBD2 (6 bases). The CDR3 covers 13 residues. The germline V and J ends were trimmed by 7 bases and 1 base, with 12 bases remaining between them. Germline lookup yields CDR1 SGDLS and CDR2 YYNGEE. CDR3 sequence: CASQRGGSYEQYF. For the CDR3, the DNA is TGTGCCAGCCAGAGAGGAGGGTCCTACGAGCAGTACTTC.

The table lists this clone with a count of one. V gene TRBV28 combines with J gene TRBJ1-1; 7 bases map to TRBD1. The CDR3 contains 11 residues. Germline V gene lookup returns CDR1 MDHEN and CDR2 SYDVKM. Trimming at V came to 10 bases and at J to 6 bases, leaving 5 bases not matched to a gene. The CDR3 here is CATEQGSEAFF. CDR3 bases: TGTGCCACAGAACAGGGGTCTGAAGCTTTCTTT. The full variable domain, in which reference TRBV28 and TRBJ1-1 provide the parts outside the CDR3, is DVKVTQSSRYLVKRTGEKVFLECVQDMDHENMFWYRQDPGLGLRLIYFSYDVKMKEKGDIPEGYSVSREKKERFSLILESASTNQTSMYLCATEQGSEAFFGQGTRLTVV.

The CDR3 coding sequence is TGTGCCAGCAGTTTGAGGGCTAGGAGGCGGTACAATGAGCAGTTCTTC. It encodes CASSLRARRRYNEQFF. The rearrangement links TRBV28 to TRBJ2-1; a weak D match, TRBD2 (5 bases). This CDR3 comprises 16 residues. Germline CDR1 and CDR2: MDHEN and SYDVKM. The ends were cut back, 3 bases at V and 4 bases at J, with 16 bases in the middle.

V gene TRBV9 combines with J gene TRBJ2-2; D is possibly TRBD2 (5 bases). CDR1 SGDLS and CDR2 YYNGEE come from the germline V gene. This CDR3 region has 14 residues. Deletions cut 0 bases from V and 4 bases from J, with 7 bases between. CDR3 nucleotide sequence: TGTGCCAGCAGCGTAGGGACTCGCACCGGGGAGCTGTTTTTT. Translating gives CASSVGTRTGELFF. The variable domain in full, with the rest retrieved from reference TRBV9 and TRBJ2-2, is DSGVTQTPKHLITATGQRVTLRCSPRSGDLSVYWYQQSLDQGLQFLIQYYNGEERAKGNILERFSAQQFPDLHSELNLSSLELGDSALYFCASSVGTRTGELFFGEGSRLTVL.

The chain employs TRBV5-8 and TRBJ1-5; the match to TRBD1 covers 8 bases. Germline loops: CDR1 SGHTS, CDR2 YDEGEE. CDR3 length equals 16 residues. With 2 bases clipped from V and 2 bases from J, the junction kept 6 bases outside the gene matches. The CDR3 DNA sequence: TGTGCCAGCAGCTTATACAGGGGGTTAGGCAATCAGCCCCAGCATTTT. Translated, it gives CASSLYRGLGNQPQHF.

The V gene is TRBV30, the J gene TRBJ2-3; 14 positions agree with TRBD2. J gave up 9 bases and V 0 bases, and 8 bases lay outside the gene matches. CDR1 is GTSNPN and CDR2 is SVGIG in the germline V gene (reference sequence). The CDR3 runs 16 residues. The DNA of the CDR3 is TGTGCCTGGAGTGTACACGGGACTAGCGGGAGTTCCACGCAGTATTTT. This codes for CAWSVHGTSGSSTQYF.

The genes are TRBV7-9 and TRBJ1-1; D is uncertain. CDR3 size: 15 residues. V was cut by 4 bases and J by 3 bases, with 15 bases left in between. The germline V gene has CDR1 SEHNR and CDR2 FQNEAQ (reference sequence). The CDR3 DNA is TGTGCCAGCAGCTCTCCCGGAGGCAAGGACACTGAAGCTTTCTTT. This sequence encodes CASSSPGGKDTEAFF.

In its sample, this clone was seen a few times. V gene TRBV15 combines with J gene TRBJ1-5; TRBD1 agrees at 7 bases. The germline V gene has CDR1 LNHNV and CDR2 YYDKDF (reference sequence). This CDR3 spans 16 amino acids. Trimming at V came to 0 bases and at J to 5 bases, leaving 7 bases not matched to a gene. Here the CDR3 reads CATSRDRQGGDQPQHF. In nucleotides, the CDR3 is TGTGCCACCAGCAGAGATCGACAGGGCGGGGATCAGCCCCAGCATTTT.

V is TRBV4-1 and J is TRBJ2-2; possibly TRBD2 for D (6 bases). The CDR3 totals 15 residues. Germline CDR1 reads MGHRA; CDR2 reads YSYEKL. V lost 0 bases and J 4 bases, leaving 9 bases between the germline ends. The CDR3 here is CASSQETTSTGELFF. CDR3 DNA: TGCGCCAGCAGCCAAGAAACGACTAGCACCGGGGAGCTGTTTTTT.

The chain has TRBV6-5 and TRBJ2-7; 9 bases agree with TRBD2. After removal of 5 bases from V and 4 bases from J, the junction contained 6 bases not matched to a gene. This CDR3 spans 14 amino acids. Germline CDR1 is MNHEY and CDR2 is SVGAGI. DNA for the CDR3: TGTGCCAGCAGTGACGGTAGCGGGGGTTACGAGCAGTACTTC. It specifies CASSDGSGGYEQYF.

The chain recombines TRBV27 with TRBJ2-3, with D unresolved. The CDR3 covers 15 residues. Germline V CDR1 and CDR2: MNHEY, SMNVEV (reference sequence). The V gene lost 5 bases and the J gene lost 0 bases, with 12 bases spanning the gap. The CDR3 protein is CASSETTRSTDTQYF. CDR3 nucleotide sequence: TGTGCCAGCAGTGAAACAACGCGGAGCACAGATACGCAGTATTTT.

This clone was detected only a few times. The chain links TRBV30 to TRBJ1-1; unclear D gene. Per the germline V gene, CDR1 is GTSNPN and CDR2 is SVGIG (reference sequence). This CDR3 has 12 amino acids. The ends were cut back, 5 bases at V and 6 bases at J, with 13 bases in the middle. The CDR3 protein is CAWLGPFAEAFF. The CDR3 region has the DNA TGTGCCTGGCTGGGCCCTTTCGCTGAAGCTTTCTTT.

The chain carries TRBV19 and TRBJ1-5; D ambiguous. This CDR3 has 14 residues. In germline, CDR1 is LNHDA, CDR2 SQIVND (reference sequence). Trimming pared 7 bases from V and 4 bases from J, leaving 14 bases between. CDR3 sequence (DNA): TGTGCCAGTAAACGTGGGAGCTTTAATCAGCCCCAGCATTTT. This translates into CASKRGSFNQPQHF.

J is TRBJ1-1 and V is TRBV5-1; perhaps TRBD1 as D (5 bases). V lost 1 base and J 0 bases, leaving 13 bases between the germline ends. The germline CDR1 and CDR2 sequences are SGHRS and YFSETQ. The length of the CDR3 is 16 residues. The chain's CDR3 is CASSLSGASVNTEAFF. CDR3 DNA sequence: TGCGCCAGCAGCTTGAGTGGGGCTTCTGTGAACACTGAAGCTTTCTTT.